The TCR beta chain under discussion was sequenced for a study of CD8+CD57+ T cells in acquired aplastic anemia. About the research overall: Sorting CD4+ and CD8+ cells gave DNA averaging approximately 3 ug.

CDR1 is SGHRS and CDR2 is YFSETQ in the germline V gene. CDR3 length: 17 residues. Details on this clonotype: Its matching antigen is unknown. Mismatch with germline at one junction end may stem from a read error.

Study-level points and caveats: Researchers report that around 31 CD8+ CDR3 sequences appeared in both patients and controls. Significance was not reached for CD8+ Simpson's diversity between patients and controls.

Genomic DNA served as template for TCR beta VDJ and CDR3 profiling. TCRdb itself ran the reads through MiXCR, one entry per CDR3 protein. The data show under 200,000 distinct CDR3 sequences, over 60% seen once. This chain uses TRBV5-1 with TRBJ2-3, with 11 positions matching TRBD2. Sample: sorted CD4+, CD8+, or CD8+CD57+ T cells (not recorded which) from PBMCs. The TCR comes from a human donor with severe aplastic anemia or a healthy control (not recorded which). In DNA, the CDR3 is TGCGCCAGCAGCTTGGGCTCTAGCGGGAGGCTCACAGATACGCGGTATTTT. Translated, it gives CASSLGSSGRLTDTRYF.